The T cell receptor (beta chain) described here comes from a study of T-cell memory formation after mild COVID-19. Across the whole study: In these data, TCR clusters were largely donor specific. Study observations and caveats: The SARS-CoV-2 specificity of second-wave clones reaching peak at day 37 remained unverified. Largely, contracting CD4+ clones fell within CM and EM, and contracting CD8+ clones within EMRA.

This clonotype was counted between two and nine times. Its antigen is undetermined. CDR1 is LGHNT, CDR2 FRNRAP, per germline. The CDR3 is 16 residues long. The ends lost 4 bases at V and 10 bases at J; junction bases unmatched: 8. The TCR alpha and TCR beta cDNA libraries, bearing sample barcodes and UMIs, were generated by 5'RACE using constant-segment primers. Via MiXCR, TCRdb re-called the 5' RACE reads, giving one row per CDR3 protein. The table includes around 530,000 distinct CDR3 sequences, about 20% detected once. Sequences were obtained from PBMCs or a T cell subset sorted from them (not recorded which). The receptor was derived from an adult woman who had mild COVID-19 (a few samples of this study predate the infection). Cell type and time point are not known. The rearrangement links TRBV12-5 to TRBJ2-1; 15 positions match TRBD2. The CDR3 is CASGSRGLAGGGEQFF. The CDR3 nucleotides read TGTGCTAGTGGTTCCCGTGGACTAGCGGGAGGGGGAGAGCAGTTCTTC. The full variable domain, completed using reference TRBV12-5 and TRBJ2-1, is DARVTQTPRHKVTEMGQEVTMRCQPILGHNTVFWYRQTMMQGLELLAYFRNRAPLDDSGMPKDRFSAEMPDATLATLKIQPSEPRDSAVYFCASGSRGLAGGGEQFFGPGTRLTVL.